The 7 T cell receptor beta chains given below trace back to one sample, sequenced in a study of Ad26.COV2.S vaccination and SARS-CoV-2 variants. The treatment is: around 19 received Ad26.COV2.S at low or high dose, single or two shots; roughly five received placebo; per-sample allocation not given. After the first vaccine or placebo injection, samples were drawn on day 63. The data were produced by immunoSEQ multiplex PCR, yet TCRdb's version contains in-frame clones alone and is incomplete. The data contain some 400,000 clones, roughly 90% of them singletons. The starting material was peripheral blood, obtained in a trial of Ad26.COV2.S vaccine versus placebo. The receptor source for this set is a person between 18 and 60 years old who received the Ad26.COV2.S COVID-19 vaccine or a placebo.

The V and J genes are TRBV3-1 (or the pseudogene TRBV3-2) and TRBJ2-1; 9 bases match TRBD2. This CDR3 spans 15 amino acids. V dropped 3 bases and J dropped 4; count of bases not matched to a gene: 4. In germline, CDR1 is LGHDT, CDR2 YNNKEL (reference sequence). The CDR3: CASSHPSGAYNEQFF. CDR3 DNA sequence: TGTGCCAGCAGCCACCCTAGCGGGGCTTACAATGAGCAGTTCTTC.

This rearrangement joins TRBV28 to TRBJ2-2; D tentatively reads TRBD1 or TRBD2 (5 bases each). V was shortened by 6 bases and J by 2 bases, with 19 bases between the two germline ends. The CDR3 is 17 amino acids. CDR1 and CDR2 from the germline V gene are MDHEN and SYDVKM. The CDR3 bases are TGTGCCAGCAGGCACGCCCTCCGGGGACCCAACACCGGGGAGCTGTTTTTT. This codes for CASRHALRGPNTGELFF.

CDR3 residues: CASSERSTDTQYF. The CDR3 region has the DNA TGTGCCAGCAGCGAACGTAGCACAGATACGCAGTATTTT. V is TRBV28 and J is TRBJ2-3; no clear D gene. The V end lost 6 bases, the J end lost 0 bases, and 7 bases lay between the germline ends. Per germline, CDR1 MDHEN and CDR2 SYDVKM. The CDR3 totals 13 residues.

The sample holds one count of this clone. V usage is TRBV15 and J usage is TRBJ2-5; D is tentatively TRBD1 or TRBD2 (5 bases each). Germline CDR1 is LNHNV and CDR2 is YYDKDF (reference sequence). Between the trimmed V and J ends, which lost 4 bases and 2 bases, there was a span of 14 bases. The CDR3 spans 15 residues. The CDR3 sequence is CATSTFEGPQETQYF. The CDR3 region has the DNA TGTGCCACCAGCACCTTCGAGGGACCACAAGAGACCCAGTACTTC.

The rearrangement uses TRBV6-5 and TRBJ2-3, with TRBD1 matching 7 bases. The CDR3 has 15 amino acids. Germline loops: CDR1 MNHEY, CDR2 SVGAGI. V lost 1 base to trimming and J lost 1 base; unmatched junction nucleotides: 2. Here the CDR3 DNA reads TGTGCCAGCAGTTACTTCGGACAGGGCACAGATACGCAGTATTTT. This codes for CASSYFGQGTDTQYF.

This chain uses TRBV10-3 with TRBJ1-2; D might be TRBD1 (6 bases). Germline V gene data show CDR1 as ENHRY and CDR2 as SYGVKD. This CDR3 contains 15 residues. Trimming stripped 3 bases from V and 1 base from J, with 12 bases between. CDR3 residues: CAISDSRTVNYGYTF. The CDR3 DNA is TGTGCCATCAGTGACTCACGGACAGTTAACTATGGCTACACCTTC.

The chain links TRBV5-1 to TRBJ2-7; D gene ambiguous. With 1 base removed from V and 1 base from J, the gap between germline ends came to 6 bases. Germline CDR1 is SGHRS and CDR2 is YFSETQ. The CDR3 totals 13 residues. The CDR3 DNA reads TGCGCCAGCAGCTTGTTGGGTTCCTACGAGCAGTACTTC. Translating it yields CASSLLGSYEQYF.